Included here is one T cell receptor beta chain sequence, with context. Its recognized antigen is unknown. No clone much larger than this one lies a single base away; base qualities are absent. The V end loses 3 bases and the J end loses 0 bases, and a stretch of 9 bases separates them. CDR1 and CDR2 (LNHDA, SQIVND) derive from the germline V gene (reference sequence). Reading from cysteine to phenylalanine, the CDR3 counts 15 amino acids. Only CDR3 DNA remains: 45 bases, in frame from the first base. The CDR3 regions of human TCRbeta chains were analyzed by immunosequencing. The paper's processing steps were these. Repertoire TCRs were checked for matches against a reference library of SARS-CoV-2-specific TCRs that had been generated using the MIRA antigen-specificity platform. Breadth meant the fraction of unique TCRs that were SARS-CoV-2-associated, whereas depth meant the fraction of total T cells that were SARS-CoV-2-associated. Using the MIRA data, each spike-specific TCR was assigned both to the spike region to which the TCR was reactive and to a CD4 or CD8 class. Log10-transformed breadth and depth values were compared by one-way ANOVA with Sidak's multiple comparisons tests. TCRdb re-hosts the immuneACCESS table, in-frame sequences only. Its copies lack some clones; in the studies checked, an unresolved V gene accounts for under half of them, and the cause for the rest is not known. The DNA was the basis for D and trimming; V, J and clone size are from that table. The sample includes over 120,000 clones, with approximately 90% observed a single time. The leading ten clones occupy approximately 1.5% of the sample.

The sample is drawn from a study of T cell responses to AZD1222 COVID-19 vaccine (dated by TCRdb to the early 2020s). Background for the entire study: AZD1222 recipients given second doses at about 4 weeks or at about 12 weeks were pooled, since spike-specific TCR depth and breadth were not found to differ between the two schedules. A total of over 230 trial participants underwent TCR sequencing, of whom 207 received two doses of AZD1222 and about 25 received two doses of the MenACWY control vaccine. Trial participants were enrolled into age subgroups of 18-55, 56-69 and 70-plus years, which contained around 150, 28 and 57 TCR-sequenced participants, respectively. Broad study findings and their caveats: Participants were mostly white British, with more females than males. The authors suggested clonal diversity may have been underestimated. Nearly half of unique spike-specific TCRs reportedly recognized epitopes outside regions mutated in the B.1.351 and B.1.1.7 variants. Conclusions about previously exposed vaccinees were limited because only six AZD1222 recipients were SARS-CoV-2 seropositive at baseline. The 56-69-year group was small, and its depth increase did not reach significance, likely because of low power. Vaccine-associated CD4 TCRs spanned the whole spike protein, with dominant responses in regions 160-218 and 743-854. No day 14 peak-response samples were available, so repertoires were characterized only after the peak T cell response. Spike-specific TCR breadth and depth rose significantly after two AZD1222 doses compared with day 0 and with MenACWY recipients.

The time point label, read with the paper, signifies: baseline before first vaccination. Vaccinee samples came from UK trials COV001 and COV002, including a single-blind randomized controlled phase 2/3 trial of AZD1222 (ChAdOx1 nCoV-19) in healthy adults. Trial participant PBMC samples were collected at day 0 and day 28 after the second dose for TCRbeta chain sequencing. The rearrangement joined TRBV19 to TRBJ2-1; the D gene is perhaps TRBD2, from 6 matching bases. This TCR came from an adult in good health. The sample here was peripheral blood, taken on day 0 of AZD1222 vaccination. CDR3 loop: CASSIPGGSYNEQFF. The sequence in DNA is TGTGCCAGTAGTATCCCCGGGGGCTCCTACAATGAGCAGTTCTTC.